This T cell receptor beta chain was captured by sequencing in a study of tissue T cells after allogeneic stem cell transplantation. The count of this clone is one. Germline and genes here are mouse. Coverage ceases 1 residue before the CDR3 finishes, and the germline J gene fills in the end. This CDR3 region has 15 residues. With 4 bases removed from V and 0 bases from J, the gap between germline ends came to 12 bases. Per germline, CDR1 NNHDY and CDR2 SYVADS. The protocol was immunoSEQ multiplex PCR, while the TCRdb copy is restricted to in-frame clones and leaves out a portion. Here the sample spans roughly 50,000 clones, roughly four fifths being singletons.

The sample consisted of sorted cells pooled from one or two spleens. V usage is TRBV13-3 and J usage is TRBJ2-3; maybe TRBD1 (6 bases). This clonotype was sampled from a pool of C57BL/6 mice in good health. The CDR3 is CASSSGTSSAETLYF. The part of the CDR3 DNA that was read is TGTGCCAGCAGTTCCGGGACATCTAGTGCAGAAACGCTGTAT.